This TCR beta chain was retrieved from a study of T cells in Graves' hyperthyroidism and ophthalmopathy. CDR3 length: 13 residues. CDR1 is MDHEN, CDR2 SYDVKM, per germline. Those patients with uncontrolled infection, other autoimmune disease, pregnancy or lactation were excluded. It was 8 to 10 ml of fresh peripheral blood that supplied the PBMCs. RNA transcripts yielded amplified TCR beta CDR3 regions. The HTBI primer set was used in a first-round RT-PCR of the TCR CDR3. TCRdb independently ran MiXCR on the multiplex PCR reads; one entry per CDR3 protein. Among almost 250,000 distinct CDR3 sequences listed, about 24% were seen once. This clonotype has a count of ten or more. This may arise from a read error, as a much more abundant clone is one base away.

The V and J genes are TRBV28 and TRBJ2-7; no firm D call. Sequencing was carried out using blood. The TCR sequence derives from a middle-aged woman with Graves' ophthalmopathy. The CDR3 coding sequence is TGTGCCAGCAGTTGGAGTTCACGGTACGAGCAGCACTTC. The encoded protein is CASSWSSRYEQHF.